One and the same sample provided the 4 T cell receptor beta chains below, sequenced in a study of a mutant IDH1 vaccine in newly diagnosed glioma. Specified time point: week 5, during vaccination. One vaccine dose held 300 ug of mutant IDH1 20-mer peptide and came with topical imiquimod. Their antigen targets remain unknown. Repertoires were generated with immunoSEQ multiplex PCR, while TCRdb's copy carries only in-frame clones and drops some. The table records 75,000 to 80,000 clones, 90% to 95% of them present only once. The sample here was PBMCs, taken from a glioma patient whose treatment included an IDH1 peptide vaccine. The receptors were gathered from a woman aged 45 to 65 with glioma.

About this clone: Other DNA sequences in the sample encode the same CDR3. The V and J genes are TRBV6-5 and TRBJ1-5; 8 bases fit TRBD1. The V gene end was trimmed by 0 bases and the J gene end by 2 bases; junction bases not matched to a gene: 3. Germline loops: CDR1 MNHEY, CDR2 SVGAGI. The CDR3 runs 16 residues. The CDR3, as DNA: TGTGCCAGCAGTTACTCCGGGACAGGTGGCAATCAGCCCCAGCATTTT. Its protein product is CASSYSGTGGNQPQHF.

The sample holds one count of this clone. This chain uses TRBV7-3 with TRBJ2-7, with 8 bases fitting TRBD2. This CDR3 contains 16 residues. Germline CDR1 is SGHTA and CDR2 is FQGTGA. Trimming removed 2 bases from V and 0 bases from J; junction bases left unmatched: 6. CDR3 coding DNA: TGTGCCAGCAGCTTACGAGCGGGAGACCCCTCCTACGAGCAGTACTTC. Translated: CASSLRAGDPSYEQYF.

The chain couples TRBV6-5 to TRBJ2-1, with 7 bases identical to TRBD1. J lost 5 bases, V lost 5 bases, and 6 bases had no gene match. The CDR3 length is 14 residues. From germline, CDR1 is MNHEY and CDR2 SVGAGI. CDR3 amino acids: CASSQRDRHNEQFF. Here the CDR3 DNA reads TGTGCCAGCAGTCAACGGGACAGACACAATGAGCAGTTCTTC.

The chain joins TRBV27 to TRBJ2-3, with TRBD2 matching over 9 bases. The CDR3 has 17 amino acids. Germline assignment: CDR1 MNHEY and CDR2 SMNVEV (reference sequence). V was pared by 3 bases and J by 0 bases, with 7 bases of the junction left unmatched. CDR3 in amino acids: CASSFLSGRASTDTQYF. In DNA, the CDR3 is TGTGCCAGCAGTTTTCTTAGCGGGAGAGCGAGCACAGATACGCAGTATTTT.